This is a list of T cell receptor beta chains from one sample in a study of shared clonotypes between healthy human individuals. Repertoires were generated with immunoSEQ multiplex PCR, while TCRdb's copy carries only in-frame clones and drops some. Among approximately 500,000 clones listed, 60% to 80% were seen once. The source material was PBMCs. These receptor sequences come from a woman aged 40 to 50 in good health. Some clones in this sample may be carry-over from other donors' samples. CDR3s leave out the opening cysteine and the closing phenylalanine or tryptophan.

j_call v_call cdr3_aa
TRBJ1-2 TRBV4-2 ASSLPQGGGHT
TRBJ2-3 TRBV1 TSSQDVTPTDTQY
TRBJ2-3 TRBV5-4 ASSSLGGRDTQY
TRBJ1-1 TRBV14 ASSDRLGTEAF
TRBJ2-3 TRBV5-1 ASSPIPGLSTDTQY
TRBJ1-2 TRBV7-2 ASSPPGGGYT
TRBJ2-3 TRBV5-6 ASSLKEDTQY
TRBJ2-3 TRBV5-4 ASSSGTSGRFSGTQY
TRBJ2-7 TRBV4-1 ASSQREKRTYEQY
TRBJ2-7 TRBV6-5 ASRSGTGVIYEQY
TRBJ1-1 TRBV30 AWSVGPSNTEAF
TRBJ1-5 TRBV28 ASSSPTTGIMGQPQH
TRBJ2-1 TRBV18 ASSPVFSSYNEQF
TRBJ1-2 TRBV28 ASSLVSYGYT
TRBJ2-4 TRBV7-2 ATRLPNKNIQY
TRBJ1-1 TRBV2 ASRVATRAF
TRBJ1-1 TRBV29-1 SVDSAAGTEAF
TRBJ2-7 TRBV4-1 ASSQEEGVYEQY
TRBJ1-2 TRBV7-2 ASSPRYRAHYGYT
TRBJ2-2 TRBV19 ASSTLRDRGSTLNTGELF
TRBJ2-7 TRBV5-1 ASRQGTPSSYEQY
TRBJ1-4 TRBV4-3 ASSQAQGGLATNEKLF
TRBJ2-3 TRBV7-3 ASSLENSGTDTQY
TRBJ1-2 TRBV7-9 ASSTGRSWNYGYT
TRBJ1-3 TRBV6-6 ASSYAGTGNTIY
NA TRBV5-1 ASSLNYEQY
TRBJ1-5 TRBV7-3 ASSGDRDVGNQPQH
TRBJ2-1 TRBV11-3 ASSQGLAEDNEQF
TRBJ2-7 TRBV19 ASSIGSQGTYEQY
TRBJ1-5 TRBV4-3 ASSQDRHQPQH
TRBJ2-7 TRBV5-1 ASSPRNTGWEVEQY
TRBJ2-6 TRBV7-9 ASSLEAGANVLT
TRBJ1-1 TRBV5-4 ASSLVNTEAF
TRBJ2-7 TRBV27 ASSVTGYEQY
TRBJ1-1 TRBV28 ASSPPISTEAF
TRBJ1-3 TRBV10-3 AISADALSGNTIY
TRBJ2-3 TRBV5-4 ASSLDSIADTQY
TRBJ1-5 TRBV6-1 ASSPRDQPQH
TRBJ1-5 TRBV10-2 ASSPGRYSNQPQH
TRBJ2-1 TRBV28 ASSAHWDRDYNEQF
NA TRBV7-2 ASSFSVGTSGSHEQY
TRBJ1-3 TRBV5-1 ASSLEYLGSSGNTIY
TRBJ2-7 TRBV7-6 ASSPGQGRSYEQY